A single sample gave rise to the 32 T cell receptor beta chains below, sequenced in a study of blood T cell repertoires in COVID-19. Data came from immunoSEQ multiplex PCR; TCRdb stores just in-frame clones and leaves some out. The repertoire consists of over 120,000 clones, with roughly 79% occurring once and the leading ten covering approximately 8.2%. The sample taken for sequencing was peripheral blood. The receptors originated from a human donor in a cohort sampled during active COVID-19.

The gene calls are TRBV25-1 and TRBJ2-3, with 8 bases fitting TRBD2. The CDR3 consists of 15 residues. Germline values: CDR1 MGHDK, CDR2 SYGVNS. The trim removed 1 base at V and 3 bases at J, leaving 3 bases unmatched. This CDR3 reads CASSESERETDTQYF. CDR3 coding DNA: TGTGCCAGCAGTGAATCTGAGCGGGAGACAGATACGCAGTATTTT.

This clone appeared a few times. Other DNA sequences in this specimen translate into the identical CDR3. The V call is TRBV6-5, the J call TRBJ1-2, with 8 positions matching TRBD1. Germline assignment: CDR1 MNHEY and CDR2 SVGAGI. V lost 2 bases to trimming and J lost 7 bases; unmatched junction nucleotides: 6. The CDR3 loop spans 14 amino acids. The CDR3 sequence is CASSYTGTGAGYTF. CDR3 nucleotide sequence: TGTGCCAGCAGTTACACAGGGACAGGAGCTGGCTACACCTTC.

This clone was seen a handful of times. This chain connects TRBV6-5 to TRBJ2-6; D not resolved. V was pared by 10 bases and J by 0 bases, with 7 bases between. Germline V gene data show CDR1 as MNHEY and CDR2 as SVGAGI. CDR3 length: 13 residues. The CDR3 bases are TGTGCCACTCAACTCTCTGGGGCCAACGTCCTGACTTTC. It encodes CATQLSGANVLTF.

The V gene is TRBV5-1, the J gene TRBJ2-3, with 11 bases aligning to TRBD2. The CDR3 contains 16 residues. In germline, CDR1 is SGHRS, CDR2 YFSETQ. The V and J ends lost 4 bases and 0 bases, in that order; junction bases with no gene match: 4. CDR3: CASSPWTSGSTDTQYF. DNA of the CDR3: TGCGCCAGCAGCCCATGGACTAGCGGGAGCACAGATACGCAGTATTTT. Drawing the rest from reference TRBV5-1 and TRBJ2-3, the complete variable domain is KAGVTQTPRYLIKTRGQQVTLSCSPISGHRSVSWYQQTPGQGLQFLFEYFSETQRNKGNFPGRFSGRQFSNSRSEMNVSTLELGDSALYLCASSPWTSGSTDTQYFGPGTRLTVL.

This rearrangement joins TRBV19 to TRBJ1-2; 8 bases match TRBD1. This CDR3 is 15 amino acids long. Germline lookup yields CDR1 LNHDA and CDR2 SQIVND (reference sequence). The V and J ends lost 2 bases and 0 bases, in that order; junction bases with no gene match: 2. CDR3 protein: CASSITGGTNYGYTF. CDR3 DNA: TGTGCCAGTAGTATAACAGGGGGAACTAACTATGGCTACACCTTC.

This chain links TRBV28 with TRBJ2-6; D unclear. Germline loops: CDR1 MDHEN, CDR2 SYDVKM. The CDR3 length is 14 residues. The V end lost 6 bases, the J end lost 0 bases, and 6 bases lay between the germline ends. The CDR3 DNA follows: TGTGCCAGCAGAAGAGGCTCTGGGGCCAACGTCCTGACTTTC. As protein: CASRRGSGANVLTF.

This chain's CDR3 is CASMFWNTEAFF. The CDR3 coding sequence is TGTGCCAGCATGTTCTGGAACACTGAAGCTTTCTTT. This chain links TRBV2 with TRBJ1-1; D uncertain. The germline V and J ends were trimmed by 7 bases and 1 base, with 7 bases remaining between them. The length of the CDR3 is 12 residues. Germline values: CDR1 SNHLY, CDR2 FYNNEI.

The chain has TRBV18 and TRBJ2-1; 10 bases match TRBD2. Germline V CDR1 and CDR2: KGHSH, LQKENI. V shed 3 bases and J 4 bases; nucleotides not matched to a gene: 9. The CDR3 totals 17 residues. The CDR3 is CASSPSQTSGKYNEQFF. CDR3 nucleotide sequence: TGTGCCAGCTCACCCTCCCAAACTAGCGGGAAGTACAATGAGCAGTTCTTC.

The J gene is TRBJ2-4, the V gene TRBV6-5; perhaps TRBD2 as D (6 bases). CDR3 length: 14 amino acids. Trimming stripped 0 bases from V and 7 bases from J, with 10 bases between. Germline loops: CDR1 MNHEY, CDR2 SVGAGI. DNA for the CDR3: TGTGCCAGCAGTTACTCGGGGACTGGCAACATTCAGTACTTC. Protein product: CASSYSGTGNIQYF.

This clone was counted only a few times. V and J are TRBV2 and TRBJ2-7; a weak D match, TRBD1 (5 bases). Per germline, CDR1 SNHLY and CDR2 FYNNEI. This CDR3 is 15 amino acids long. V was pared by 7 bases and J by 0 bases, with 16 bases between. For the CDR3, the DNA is TGTGCCAGCATCAGGGATTCTCGCCTCTCCTACGAGCAGTACTTC. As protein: CASIRDSRLSYEQYF.

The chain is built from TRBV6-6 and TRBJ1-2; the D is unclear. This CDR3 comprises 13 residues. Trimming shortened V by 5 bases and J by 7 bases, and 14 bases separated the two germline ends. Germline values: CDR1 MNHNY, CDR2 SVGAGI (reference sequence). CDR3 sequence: CASSHGEQSGYTF. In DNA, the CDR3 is TGTGCCAGCAGTCACGGGGAGCAGTCTGGCTACACCTTC.

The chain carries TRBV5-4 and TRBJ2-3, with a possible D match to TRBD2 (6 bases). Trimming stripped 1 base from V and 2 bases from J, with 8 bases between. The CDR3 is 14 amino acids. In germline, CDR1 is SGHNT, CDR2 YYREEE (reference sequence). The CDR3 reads CASSLRRDTDTQYF. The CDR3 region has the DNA TGTGCCAGCAGCTTGCGGCGGGACACAGATACGCAGTATTTT.

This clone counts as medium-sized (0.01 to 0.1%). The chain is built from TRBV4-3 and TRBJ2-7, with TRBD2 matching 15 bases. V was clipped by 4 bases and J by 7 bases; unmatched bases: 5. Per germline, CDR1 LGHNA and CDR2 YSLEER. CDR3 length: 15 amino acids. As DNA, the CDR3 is TGCGCCAGCAGCCCGTCCGGGACTAGCGGGAGGGAGCAGTACTTC. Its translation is CASSPSGTSGREQYF.

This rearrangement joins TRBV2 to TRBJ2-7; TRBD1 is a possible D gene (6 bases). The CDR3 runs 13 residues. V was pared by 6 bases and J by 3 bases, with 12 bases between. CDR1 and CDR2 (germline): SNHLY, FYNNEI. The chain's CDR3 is CASRQGLDYEQYF. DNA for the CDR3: TGTGCCAGCAGGCAGGGGCTTGACTACGAGCAGTACTTC.

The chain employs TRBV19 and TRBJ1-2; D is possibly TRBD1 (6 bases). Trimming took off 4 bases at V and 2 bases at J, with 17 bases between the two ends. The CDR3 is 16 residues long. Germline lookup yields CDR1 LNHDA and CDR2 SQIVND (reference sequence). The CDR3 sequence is CASSTGGRQGNYGYTF. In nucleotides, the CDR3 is TGTGCCAGTAGTACCGGAGGTCGGCAGGGGAACTATGGCTACACCTTC.

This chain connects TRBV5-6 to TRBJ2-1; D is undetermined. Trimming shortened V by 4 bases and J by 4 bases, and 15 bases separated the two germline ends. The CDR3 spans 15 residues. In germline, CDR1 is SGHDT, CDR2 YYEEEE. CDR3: CASSPLGLNYNEQFF. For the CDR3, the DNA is TGTGCCAGCAGCCCCTTGGGCCTAAATTACAATGAGCAGTTCTTC.

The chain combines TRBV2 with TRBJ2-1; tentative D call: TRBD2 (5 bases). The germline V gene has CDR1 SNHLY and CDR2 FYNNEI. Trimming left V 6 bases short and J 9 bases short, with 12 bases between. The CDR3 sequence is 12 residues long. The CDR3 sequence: CASSAPSTEQFF. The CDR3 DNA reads TGTGCCAGCAGCGCGCCTAGCACTGAGCAGTTCTTC.

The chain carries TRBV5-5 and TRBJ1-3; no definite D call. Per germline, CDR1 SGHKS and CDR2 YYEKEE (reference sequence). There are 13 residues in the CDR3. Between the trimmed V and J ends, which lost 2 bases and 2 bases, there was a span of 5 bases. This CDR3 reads CASSFPAGNTIYF. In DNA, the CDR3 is TGTGCCAGCAGCTTCCCCGCTGGAAACACCATATATTTT.

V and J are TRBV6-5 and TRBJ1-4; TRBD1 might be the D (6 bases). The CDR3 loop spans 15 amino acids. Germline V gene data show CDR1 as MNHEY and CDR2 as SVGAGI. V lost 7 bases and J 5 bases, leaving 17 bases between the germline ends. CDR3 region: CASKLNREGNEKLFF. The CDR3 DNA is TGTGCCAGCAAATTGAACAGGGAGGGGAATGAAAAACTGTTTTTT.

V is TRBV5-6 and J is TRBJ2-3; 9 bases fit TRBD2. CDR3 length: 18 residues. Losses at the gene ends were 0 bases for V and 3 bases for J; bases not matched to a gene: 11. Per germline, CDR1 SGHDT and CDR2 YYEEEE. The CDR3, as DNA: TGTGCCAGCAGCTTGGTACCGGCGGGAGGGCCGGGGACAGATACGCAGTATTTT. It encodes CASSLVPAGGPGTDTQYF.

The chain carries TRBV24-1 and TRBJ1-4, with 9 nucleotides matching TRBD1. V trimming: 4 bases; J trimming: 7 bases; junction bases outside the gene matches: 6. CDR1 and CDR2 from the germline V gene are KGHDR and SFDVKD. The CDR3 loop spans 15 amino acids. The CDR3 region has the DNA TGTGCCACCAGTGAAACCGGGACAGGGAGTGAAAAACTGTTTTTT. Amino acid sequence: CATSETGTGSEKLFF.

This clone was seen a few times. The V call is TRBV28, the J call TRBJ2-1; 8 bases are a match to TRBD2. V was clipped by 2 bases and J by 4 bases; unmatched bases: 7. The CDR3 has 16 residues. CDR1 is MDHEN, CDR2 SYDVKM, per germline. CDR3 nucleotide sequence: TGTGCCAGCAGTTTAGGAGCGGGAGTAAAGTACAATGAGCAGTTCTTC. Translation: CASSLGAGVKYNEQFF.

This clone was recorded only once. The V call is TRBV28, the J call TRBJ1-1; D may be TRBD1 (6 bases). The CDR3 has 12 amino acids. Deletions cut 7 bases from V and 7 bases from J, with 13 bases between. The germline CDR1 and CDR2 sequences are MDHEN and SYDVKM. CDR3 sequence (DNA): TGTGCCAGCACCATCAGGGGAATTGAAGCTTTCTTT. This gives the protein CASTIRGIEAFF.

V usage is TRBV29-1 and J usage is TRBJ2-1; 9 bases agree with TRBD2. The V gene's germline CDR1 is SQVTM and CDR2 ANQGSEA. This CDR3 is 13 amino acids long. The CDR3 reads CSTWTSADNEQFF. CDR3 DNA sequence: TGCAGTACCTGGACTAGCGCAGACAATGAGCAGTTCTTC.

The CDR3 is CASSQGVGQDGQPQHF. The CDR3 coding sequence is TGCGCCAGCAGCCAAGGTGTAGGTCAGGATGGTCAGCCCCAGCATTTT. The chain recombines TRBV4-1 with TRBJ1-5; no firm D call. The CDR3 has 16 residues. Trimming took off 1 base at V and 6 bases at J, with 16 bases between the two ends. Germline assignment: CDR1 MGHRA and CDR2 YSYEKL.

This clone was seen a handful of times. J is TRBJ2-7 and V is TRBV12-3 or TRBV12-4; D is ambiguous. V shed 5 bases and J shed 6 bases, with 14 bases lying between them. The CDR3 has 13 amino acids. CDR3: CASSLKLISEQYF. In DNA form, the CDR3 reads TGTGCCAGCAGTCTAAAATTAATCTCCGAGCAGTACTTC.

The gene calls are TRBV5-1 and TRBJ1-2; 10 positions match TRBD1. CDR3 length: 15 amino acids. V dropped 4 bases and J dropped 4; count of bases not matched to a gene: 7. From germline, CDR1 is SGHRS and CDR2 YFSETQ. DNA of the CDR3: TGCGCCAGCAGCCCCCGCGGACAGGGGGGCTATGGCTACACCTTC. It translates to CASSPRGQGGYGYTF.

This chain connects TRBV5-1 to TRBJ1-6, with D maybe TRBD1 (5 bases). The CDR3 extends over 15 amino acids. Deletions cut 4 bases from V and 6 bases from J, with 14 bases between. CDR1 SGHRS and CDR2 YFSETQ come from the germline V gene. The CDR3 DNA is TGCGCCAGCAGCCCCAGCCAGGGACTTAATTCACCCCTCCACTTT. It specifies CASSPSQGLNSPLHF. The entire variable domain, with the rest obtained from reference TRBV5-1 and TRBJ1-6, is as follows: KAGVTQTPRYLIKTRGQQVTLSCSPISGHRSVSWYQQTPGQGLQFLFEYFSETQRNKGNFPGRFSGRQFSNSRSEMNVSTLELGDSALYLCASSPSQGLNSPLHFGNGTRLTVT.

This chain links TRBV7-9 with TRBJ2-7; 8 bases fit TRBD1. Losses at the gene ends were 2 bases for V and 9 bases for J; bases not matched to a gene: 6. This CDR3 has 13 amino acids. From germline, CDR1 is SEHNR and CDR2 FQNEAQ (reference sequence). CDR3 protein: CASSLKGQVGQYF. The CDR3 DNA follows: TGTGCCAGCAGCTTAAAGGGACAGGTCGGGCAGTACTTC.

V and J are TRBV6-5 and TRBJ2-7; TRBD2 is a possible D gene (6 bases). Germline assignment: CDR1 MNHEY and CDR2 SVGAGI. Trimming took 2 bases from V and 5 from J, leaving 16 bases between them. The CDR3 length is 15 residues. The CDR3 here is CASSYLLSGEHEQYF. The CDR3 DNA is TGTGCCAGCAGTTACCTGCTGTCGGGAGAACACGAGCAGTACTTC.

The DNA for the CDR3 is TGCGCCAGCAGCATCGCCGGGACCTACGAGCAGTACTTC. Protein: CASSIAGTYEQYF. The chain employs TRBV5-1 and TRBJ2-7, with D possibly TRBD2 on 5 matching bases. Germline CDR1 and CDR2: SGHRS and YFSETQ. Trimming removed 4 bases from V and 2 bases from J, with 10 bases in between. This CDR3 comprises 13 residues.

The CDR3 bases are TGTGCCAGCAGTTTAGGGCTAGCCCACGGGGAGCAGTACTTC. Residues: CASSLGLAHGEQYF. This sequence joins TRBV28 and TRBJ2-7; D might be TRBD2 (5 bases). The CDR3 has 14 amino acids. Germline lookup yields CDR1 MDHEN and CDR2 SYDVKM. V lost 2 bases, J lost 7 bases, and 15 bases lay in between.